This passage covers 18 T cell receptor beta chains from one sample sequenced in a study of blood T cell repertoires in COVID-19. Measured with immunoSEQ multiplex PCR; TCRdb has only the in-frame clones, and not every one. The data show approximately 100,000 clones, roughly nine tenths seen once. The sample consisted of peripheral blood. The receptors were sampled from a woman older than 75 with active COVID-19.

V is TRBV19 and J is TRBJ2-3; 9 positions agree with TRBD2. The V gene end was trimmed by 10 bases and the J gene end by 1 base; junction bases not matched to a gene: 6. The CDR3 is 14 residues long. CDR1 LNHDA and CDR2 SQIVND come from the germline V gene (reference sequence). This CDR3 is CATSGLAGTDTQYF. The CDR3 coding sequence is TGTGCCACCTCGGGACTAGCAGGCACAGATACGCAGTATTTT.

This chain connects TRBV27 to TRBJ2-7; 8 bases agree with TRBD2. The junction had 8 bases not matched to a gene; V was cut back by 0 bases and J by 1 base. CDR1 is MNHEY and CDR2 is SMNVEV in the germline V gene (reference sequence). CDR3 length: 17 amino acids. The CDR3 DNA reads as TGTGCCAGCAGTTTATCGATCTTCAAGCGGGGGTCCTACGAGCAGTACTTC. Translating gives CASSLSIFKRGSYEQYF.

The rearrangement uses TRBV5-5 and TRBJ2-2; weak D call: TRBD2 (5 bases). Trimming cost V 3 bases and J 3 bases, with 18 bases left between them. CDR3 length: 17 residues. Germline values: CDR1 SGHKS, CDR2 YYEKEE (reference sequence). The CDR3 spells CASSSSMGRWDTGELFF. For the CDR3, the DNA is TGTGCCAGCAGCTCGAGCATGGGGAGATGGGACACCGGGGAGCTGTTTTTT.

V is TRBV5-4 and J is TRBJ2-1; D uncertain. The germline gives CDR1 SGHNT, CDR2 YYREEE (reference sequence). V was trimmed by 4 bases and J by 0 bases, leaving 8 bases between them. The CDR3 extends over 14 amino acids. The CDR3 coding sequence is TGTGCCAGCAGCACCCGGAGCTCCTACAATGAGCAGTTCTTC. Protein: CASSTRSSYNEQFF.

The rearrangement joins TRBV18 to TRBJ1-5, with unresolved D. The V end was cut by 3 bases, the J end by 0 bases, with 6 bases between. The CDR3 length is 14 residues. Per the germline V gene, CDR1 is KGHSH and CDR2 is LQKENI. CDR3 in amino acids: CASSPTDSNQPQHF. The CDR3 bases are TGTGCCAGCTCACCTACAGATAGCAATCAGCCCCAGCATTTT.

This chain uses TRBV5-6 with TRBJ1-1; no firm D call. The length of the CDR3 is 13 residues. Germline CDR1 is SGHDT and CDR2 is YYEEEE. Deletions cut 4 bases from V and 5 bases from J, with 12 bases between. As DNA, the CDR3 is TGTGCCAGCAGCCATGGTCCCGAGACTGAAGCTTTCTTT. As protein: CASSHGPETEAFF.

The rearrangement links TRBV2 to TRBJ2-2, with 8 bases identical to TRBD1. The J segment lost 7 bases and the V segment lost 2 bases, leaving 3 bases of the junction unmatched. The length of the CDR3 is 14 residues. The germline gives CDR1 SNHLY, CDR2 FYNNEI. CDR3 coding DNA: TGTGCCAGCAGTGAAAACAGGGGGATCGGGGAGCTGTTTTTT. It specifies CASSENRGIGELFF.

The CDR3 DNA follows: TGTGCCAGTAGTATAGGTGTGACAACAGAAGCTTTCTTT. Protein sequence: CASSIGVTTEAFF. The chain joins TRBV19 to TRBJ1-1; D uncertain. The V end lost 1 base, the J end lost 8 bases, and 11 bases lay between the germline ends. The germline V gene encodes CDR1 LNHDA and CDR2 SQIVND (reference sequence). The CDR3 length is 13 residues. The variable domain in full, completed from reference TRBV19 and TRBJ1-1, reads DGGITQSPKYLFRKEGQNVTLSCEQNLNHDAMYWYRQDPGQGLRLIYYSQIVNDFQKGDIAEGYSVSREKKESFPLTVTSAQKNPTAFYLCASSIGVTTEAFFGQGTRLTVV.

The J gene is TRBJ1-4, the V gene TRBV10-3; D unclear. The germline gives CDR1 ENHRY, CDR2 SYGVKD. V lost 8 bases to trimming and J lost 6 bases, with 10 bases between them. The CDR3 totals 12 residues. The CDR3 nucleotides are TGTGCCATCGGGCCCGGGGATGAAAAACTGTTTTTT. Its translation is CAIGPGDEKLFF.

V and J are TRBV28 and TRBJ1-2; 7 nucleotides align to TRBD1. Germline-derived CDR1 and CDR2 are MDHEN and SYDVKM. CDR3 length: 15 residues. V lost 3 bases, J lost 8 bases, and 12 bases stayed unmatched. This chain's CDR3 is CASSLEETGLRGYTF. For the CDR3, the DNA is TGTGCCAGCAGTTTGGAAGAGACAGGGCTGAGAGGCTACACCTTC.

The CDR3, as DNA: TGTGCCAGCAGTGTGTCAGGGTATTCTAACTATGGCTACACCTTC. Encoded protein: CASSVSGYSNYGYTF. The chain carries TRBV2 and TRBJ1-2; D is perhaps TRBD1 (5 bases). Trimming removed 4 bases from V and 0 bases from J, with 12 bases in between. CDR3 length: 15 residues. The germline V gene has CDR1 SNHLY and CDR2 FYNNEI.

The genes are TRBV6-2 or TRBV6-3 and TRBJ2-7, with 8 bases that match TRBD1. The CDR3 is made up of 16 amino acids. V was pared by 2 bases and J by 2 bases, with 8 bases of the junction left unmatched. Germline V gene sequence: CDR1 MNHEY, CDR2 SVGEGT. The DNA for the CDR3 is TGTGCCAGCAGTTACAGAGGCGGGACAGGTGCCTACGAGCAGTACTTC. Protein sequence: CASSYRGGTGAYEQYF.

The genes are TRBV11-2 and TRBJ2-5; 8 positions match TRBD1. The germline V gene encodes CDR1 SGHAT and CDR2 FQNNGV. This CDR3 has 13 residues. Trimming removed 6 bases from V and 3 bases from J; junction bases left unmatched: 3. CDR3 DNA: TGTGCCAGCAGGCCGGACAGGGAAGAGACCCAGTACTTC. It is translated as CASRPDREETQYF.

The chain carries TRBV11-2 and TRBJ2-3, with a tentative D call TRBD2 (5 bases). Germline V gives CDR1 SGHAT, CDR2 FQNNGV. Trimming cost V 2 bases and J 2 bases, with 11 bases left between them. This CDR3 is 15 amino acids long. Here the CDR3 reads CASSLSGIITDTQYF. The CDR3, as DNA: TGTGCCAGCAGCTTATCGGGAATAATCACAGATACGCAGTATTTT.

This clone came up once. V is TRBV3-1 (or the pseudogene TRBV3-2) and J is TRBJ2-3; possibly TRBD2 for D (5 bases). V lost 3 bases and J lost 4, with 20 bases in between. This CDR3 region has 17 residues. Germline CDR1 and CDR2: LGHDT and YNNKEL (reference sequence). The CDR3 DNA reads as TGTGCCAGCAGCCACGCCCTGGCGGCCGAGGGCCCAGATACGCAGTATTTT. This translates into CASSHALAAEGPDTQYF.

J is TRBJ2-7 and V is TRBV19, with 11 positions matching TRBD2. CDR3 length equals 15 residues. After removal of 3 bases from V and 7 bases from J, the junction contained 8 bases not matched to a gene. Germline V gene sequence: CDR1 LNHDA, CDR2 SQIVND (reference sequence). This CDR3 is CASSMGTSGSGEQYF. The CDR3 DNA reads TGTGCCAGTAGTATGGGAACTAGCGGGAGTGGTGAGCAGTACTTC. The entire variable domain, with the rest obtained from reference TRBV19 and TRBJ2-7, is as follows: DGGITQSPKYLFRKEGQNVTLSCEQNLNHDAMYWYRQDPGQGLRLIYYSQIVNDFQKGDIAEGYSVSREKKESFPLTVTSAQKNPTAFYLCASSMGTSGSGEQYFGPGTRLTVT.

The chain has TRBV7-9 and TRBJ2-7, with 8 bases fitting TRBD1. J gave up 3 bases and V 5 bases, and 12 bases lay outside the gene matches. The CDR3 sequence is 16 residues long. CDR1 SEHNR and CDR2 FQNEAQ come from the germline V gene (reference sequence). CDR3 region: CASSVRQGSDLYEQYF. In nucleotides, the CDR3 is TGTGCCAGCAGCGTCAGACAGGGGTCCGACCTCTACGAGCAGTACTTC.

CDR3 nucleotide sequence: TGTGCCAGTAGTATAGGGGTAGCGGGAGTGCTTCCTTACGAGCAGTACTTC. It encodes CASSIGVAGVLPYEQYF. The chain carries TRBV19 and TRBJ2-7; 9 bases are shared with TRBD2. From germline, CDR1 is LNHDA and CDR2 SQIVND (reference sequence). Trimming removed 1 base from V and 4 bases from J; junction bases left unmatched: 11. This CDR3 region has 17 residues.